One and the same sample provided the 27 T cell receptor beta chains below, sequenced in a study of blood T cell repertoires in COVID-19. Some clones are missing from TCRdb's copy, which holds only in-frame ones; the method was immunoSEQ multiplex PCR. This repertoire shows about 210,000 clones, roughly 90% found once; its top ten account for around 4.8%. Sequenced: peripheral blood. Every receptor here comes from a middle-aged woman with acute or convalescent COVID-19.

The chain is built from TRBV11-3 and TRBJ2-1, with a tentative D call TRBD2 (5 bases). V gave up 5 bases and J gave up 4 bases, with 12 bases separating them. CDR3 length equals 14 residues. Germline CDR1 reads SGHNT; CDR2 reads YENEEA. This chain's CDR3 is CASSERTGYNEQFF. CDR3 nucleotides: TGTGCCAGCAGCGAGCGGACGGGATACAATGAGCAGTTCTTC.

This chain uses TRBV5-5 with TRBJ2-3; 14 positions agree with TRBD2. The CDR3 runs 18 residues. The trim removed 4 bases at V and 1 base at J, leaving 8 bases unmatched. In germline, CDR1 is SGHKS, CDR2 YYEKEE (reference sequence). The CDR3 spells CASSRRLAGGPGTDTQYF. The CDR3 DNA follows: TGTGCCAGCAGCCGAAGACTAGCGGGGGGGCCGGGCACAGATACGCAGTATTTT.

The V gene is TRBV2, the J gene TRBJ2-3; 12 positions agree with TRBD2. V dropped 6 bases and J dropped 2; count of bases not matched to a gene: 15. Germline V lookup: CDR1 SNHLY, CDR2 FYNNEI. This CDR3 is 19 amino acids long. CDR3 sequence (DNA): TGTGCCAGCAGATCCCTAGCGGGGGGGCGGTCCCCTTCCACAGATACGCAGTATTTT. This gives the protein CASRSLAGGRSPSTDTQYF.

The chain's CDR3 is CASSLGPGQYNSPLHF. CDR3 in DNA: TGCGCCAGCAGCTTGGGTCCGGGACAGTATAATTCACCCCTCCACTTT. The rearrangement links TRBV5-1 to TRBJ1-6, with 7 nucleotides matching TRBD1. The trim removed 0 bases at V and 4 bases at J, leaving 4 bases unmatched. The CDR3 runs to 16 residues. Germline CDR1 is SGHRS and CDR2 is YFSETQ.

The CDR3 nucleotides are TGCAGCGCCTTCTCCGGGACAGGGGATGAAGCTTTCTTT. This translates into CSAFSGTGDEAFF. This chain uses TRBV29-1 with TRBJ1-1; 10 bases agree with TRBD1. The CDR3 runs to 13 residues. Germline V gene data show CDR1 as SQVTM and CDR2 as ANQGSEA. V shed 7 bases, J shed 7 bases, and the junction held 9 bases outside the gene matches.

In its sample, this clone was seen once. The J gene is TRBJ1-1, the V gene TRBV7-3; D possibly corresponds to TRBD1 (5 bases). This CDR3 is 13 amino acids long. The V end was cut by 2 bases, the J end by 1 base, with 5 bases between. Germline V gene data show CDR1 as SGHTA and CDR2 as FQGTGA. The CDR3 protein is CASSLQGNTEAFF. CDR3 DNA: TGTGCCAGCAGCTTACAGGGGAACACTGAAGCTTTCTTT.

This rearrangement joins TRBV25-1 to TRBJ1-5; D perhaps matches TRBD1 (6 bases). Trimming left V 6 bases short and J 2 bases short, with 14 bases between. CDR3 size: 15 residues. The V gene's germline CDR1 is MGHDK and CDR2 SYGVNS. CDR3 DNA: TGTGCCAGCAGCCCCGCAGGGGACGGCAATCAGCCCCAGCATTTT. As protein: CASSPAGDGNQPQHF.

This clone was seen only a few times. The chain couples TRBV4-1 to TRBJ1-5; TRBD1 might be the D (6 bases). Germline V CDR1 and CDR2: MGHRA, YSYEKL. The CDR3 consists of 16 residues. V was clipped by 0 bases and J by 7 bases, with 16 bases between them. The CDR3 loop reads CASSQEVGAGGQPQHF. The CDR3 DNA sequence: TGCGCCAGCAGCCAAGAAGTGGGGGCAGGTGGACAGCCCCAGCATTTT.

This chain joins TRBV3-1 (or the pseudogene TRBV3-2) and TRBJ2-2; 10 nucleotides align to TRBD2. The CDR3 extends over 14 amino acids. Germline CDR1 reads LGHDT; CDR2 reads YNNKEL (reference sequence). Germline trimming cut 4 bases from V and 7 bases from J; bases unmatched to any gene: 3. Here the CDR3 reads CASSPGLAFGELFF. The CDR3 coding sequence is TGTGCCAGCAGCCCGGGACTAGCGTTCGGGGAGCTGTTTTTT.

The CDR3 sequence: CATSDSKQGPSTDTQYF. DNA of the CDR3: TGTGCCACCAGTGATTCGAAACAGGGTCCTAGCACAGATACGCAGTATTTT. This chain links TRBV24-1 with TRBJ2-3; D might be TRBD1 (6 bases). V lost 2 bases and J lost 0, with 14 bases in between. Germline V gene sequence: CDR1 KGHDR, CDR2 SFDVKD. This CDR3 region has 17 residues.

J is TRBJ2-2 and V is TRBV5-4; a weak D match, TRBD1 (6 bases). Germline CDR1 reads SGHNT; CDR2 reads YYREEE (reference sequence). Trimming left V 5 bases short and J 0 bases short, with 11 bases between. The CDR3 sequence is 15 residues long. In DNA, the CDR3 is TGTGCCAGCAGTCCGGACAGTGCGAACACCGGGGAGCTGTTTTTT. It codes for CASSPDSANTGELFF.

The chain combines TRBV11-2 with TRBJ2-5; the match to TRBD1 covers 9 bases. Germline loops: CDR1 SGHAT, CDR2 FQNNGV. With 1 base clipped from V and 3 bases from J, the junction kept 3 bases outside the gene matches. There are 15 residues in the CDR3. In DNA form, the CDR3 reads TGTGCCAGCAGCTTAGTCTGGACAGGGGAAGAGACCCAGTACTTC. Amino acids: CASSLVWTGEETQYF.

Here the CDR3 DNA reads TGTGCCAGCAGTTTGCTGCTAACGGAGACCCAGTACTTC. Translated, it gives CASSLLLTETQYF. The gene calls are TRBV12-3 or TRBV12-4 and TRBJ2-5; D remains ambiguous. There are 13 residues in the CDR3. Trimming removed 3 bases at V and 5 bases at J, with 10 bases between.

The chain recombines TRBV3-1 (or the pseudogene TRBV3-2) with TRBJ2-3, with TRBD1 matching 7 bases. Germline CDR1 and CDR2: LGHDT and YNNKEL (reference sequence). V was clipped by 7 bases and J by 4 bases; unmatched bases: 5. This CDR3 contains 13 residues. The CDR3 DNA sequence: TGTGCCAGCACCCGACAGGGAGCAGATACGCAGTATTTT. Translation gives CASTRQGADTQYF.

The chain employs TRBV2 and TRBJ2-5, with D perhaps matching TRBD1 (6 bases). The ends were cut back, 4 bases at V and 5 bases at J, with 20 bases in the middle. The germline V gene has CDR1 SNHLY and CDR2 FYNNEI. CDR3 length equals 16 residues. CDR3: CASSGLLLGQGETQYF. The CDR3 DNA sequence: TGTGCCAGCAGTGGCCTGTTGTTGGGGCAGGGGGAGACCCAGTACTTC. The complete variable domain, with remaining parts taken from reference TRBV2 and TRBJ2-5, reads EPEVTQTPSHQVTQMGQEVILRCVPISNHLYFYWYRQILGQKVEFLVSFYNNEISEKSEIFDDQFSVERPDGSNFTLKIRSTKLEDSAMYFCASSGLLLGQGETQYFGPGTRLLVL.

The rearrangement links TRBV6-5 to TRBJ2-4; a possible D gene is TRBD2 (7 bases). Between the trimmed V and J ends, which lost 6 bases and 8 bases, there was a span of 14 bases. The CDR3 loop spans 13 amino acids. Germline CDR1 MNHEY, CDR2 SVGAGI. The CDR3 here is CASRGGPEYIQYF. The CDR3 DNA sequence: TGTGCCAGCAGGGGGGGGCCGGAATACATTCAGTACTTC.

This clone was recorded at least ten times. The V call is TRBV10-3, the J call TRBJ1-5; 10 nucleotides align to TRBD1. J was trimmed by 6 bases and V by 10 bases; bases with no gene match: 12. The CDR3 consists of 15 residues. CDR1 is ENHRY, CDR2 SYGVKD, per germline. The CDR3, as DNA: TGTGCCACCGCTACCACGGACAGGGGGTTTCAGCCCCAGCATTTT. Translating it yields CATATTDRGFQPQHF.

This chain joins TRBV4-1 and TRBJ1-1; D is unresolved. The V end was cut by 5 bases, the J end by 2 bases, with 12 bases between. CDR1 MGHRA and CDR2 YSYEKL come from the germline V gene. This CDR3 has 14 residues. CDR3 loop: CASSYQVSNTEAFF. The CDR3 DNA sequence: TGCGCCAGCAGCTATCAGGTCTCAAACACTGAAGCTTTCTTT.

The V call is TRBV10-1, the J call TRBJ2-3; 10 positions agree with TRBD1. The CDR3 sequence is 16 residues long. Trimming at V came to 4 bases and at J to 4 bases, leaving 8 bases not matched to a gene. Germline lookup yields CDR1 WNHNN and CDR2 SYGVQD (reference sequence). CDR3 nucleotide sequence: TGCGCCAGCAGTGCGCCCGGGACAGGGGCGGCAGATACGCAGTATTTT. Its protein product is CASSAPGTGAADTQYF.

This chain connects TRBV24-1 to TRBJ1-2, with D perhaps matching TRBD1 (5 bases). This CDR3 is 13 amino acids long. Trimming cost V 5 bases and J 5 bases, with 11 bases left between them. CDR1 and CDR2 from the germline V gene are KGHDR and SFDVKD. The CDR3 loop is CATSGGPGYGYTF. The CDR3 nucleotides read TGTGCCACCAGTGGTGGCCCAGGGTATGGCTACACCTTC.

The chain uses TRBV6-5 and TRBJ1-4; 9 nucleotides agree with TRBD1. CDR1 is MNHEY, CDR2 SVGAGI, per germline. The CDR3 has 15 amino acids. J was trimmed by 8 bases and V by 5 bases; bases with no gene match: 9. CDR3 amino acids: CASSLTGTGLEKLFF. Written as DNA, the CDR3 is TGTGCCAGCAGTCTCACCGGGACAGGGTTAGAAAAACTGTTTTTT.

The genes are TRBV11-2 and TRBJ1-1; 7 nucleotides match TRBD1. The CDR3 has 14 amino acids. CDR1 and CDR2 (germline): SGHAT, FQNNGV. The V gene end was trimmed by 4 bases and the J gene end by 4 bases; junction bases not matched to a gene: 6. CDR3 coding DNA: TGTGCCAGCAGCTGGAGACAGGGCGGCACTGAAGCTTTCTTT. Protein: CASSWRQGGTEAFF. The whole variable domain, filled in from reference TRBV11-2 and TRBJ1-1, reads EAGVAQSPRYKIIEKRQSVAFWCNPISGHATLYWYQQILGQGPKLLIQFQNNGVVDDSQLPKDRFSAERLKGVDSTLKIQPAKLEDSAVYLCASSWRQGGTEAFFGQGTRLTVV.

The chain joins TRBV7-3 to TRBJ2-1; possibly TRBD2 for D (5 bases). Trimming took 1 base from V and 0 from J, leaving 7 bases between them. CDR3 size: 15 residues. Germline V lookup: CDR1 SGHTA, CDR2 FQGTGA. Written as DNA, the CDR3 is TGTGCCAGCAGCTTAATACGGGGCTCCTACAATGAGCAGTTCTTC. This codes for CASSLIRGSYNEQFF.

The chain has TRBV11-2 and TRBJ1-4; maybe TRBD1 (5 bases). CDR3 length: 17 amino acids. Trimming shortened V by 4 bases and J by 4 bases, and 19 bases separated the two germline ends. From germline, CDR1 is SGHAT and CDR2 FQNNGV. The CDR3: CASSSVWGTGGNEKLFF. As DNA, the CDR3 is TGTGCCAGCAGCTCAGTCTGGGGGACGGGAGGTAATGAAAAACTGTTTTTT.

The rearrangement joins TRBV29-1 to TRBJ2-3, with 9 nucleotides matching TRBD2. Trimming cost V 7 bases and J 6 bases; bases outside gene matches: 14. The germline CDR1 and CDR2 sequences are SQVTM and ANQGSEA. This CDR3 spans 15 amino acids. The CDR3 loop reads CSATPGAGGLDTQYF. In nucleotides, the CDR3 is TGCAGCGCTACCCCGGGTGCGGGGGGGCTTGATACGCAGTATTTT.

The rearrangement links TRBV27 to TRBJ1-2; D unresolved. Deletions cut 2 bases from V and 0 bases from J, with 13 bases between. The CDR3 is 16 residues long. Germline CDR1 is MNHEY and CDR2 is SMNVEV (reference sequence). Written as DNA, the CDR3 is TGTGCCAGCAGTTTAGTGGGTAGTCGGGCTAACTATGGCTACACCTTC. This translates into CASSLVGSRANYGYTF.

J is TRBJ2-4 and V is TRBV11-2, with D unclear. The germline CDR1 and CDR2 sequences are SGHAT and FQNNGV. This CDR3 region has 13 residues. The V gene lost 1 base and the J gene lost 7 bases, with 8 bases spanning the gap. CDR3 coding DNA: TGTGCCAGCAGCTTAGGGTCGGAGAACATTCAGTACTTC. Protein product: CASSLGSENIQYF.